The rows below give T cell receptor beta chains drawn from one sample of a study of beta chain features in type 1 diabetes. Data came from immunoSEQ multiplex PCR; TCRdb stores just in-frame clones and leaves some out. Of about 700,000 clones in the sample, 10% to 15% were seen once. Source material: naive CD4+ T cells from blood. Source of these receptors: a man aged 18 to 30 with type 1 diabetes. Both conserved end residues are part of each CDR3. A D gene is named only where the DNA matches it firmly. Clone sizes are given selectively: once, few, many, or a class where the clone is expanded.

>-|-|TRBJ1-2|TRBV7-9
TGTGCCAGCAGCACCAGGGGTGGCTACACCTTC
CASSTRGGYTF
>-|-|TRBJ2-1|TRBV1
TGCACCAGCAGCCACCAGGGACTAGCGGGGGGGAACAATGAGCAGTTCTTC
CTSSHQGLAGGNNEQFF
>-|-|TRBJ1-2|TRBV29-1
TGCAGCGTTGAAGTTTATTTCGCAGGGAGCCATGGCTACACCTTC
CSVEVYFAGSHGYTF
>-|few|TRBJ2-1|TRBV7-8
TGTGCCAGCAGTCTAATGGCGTGGGGGGTCGGGAATGAGCAGTTCTTC
CASSLMAWGVGNEQFF
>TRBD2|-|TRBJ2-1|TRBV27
TGTGCCAGCAGTTTATGGGGAGGGGCCAGCTCCTACAATGAGCAGTTCTTC
CASSLWGGASSYNEQFF
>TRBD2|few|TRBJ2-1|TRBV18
TGTGCCAGCTCACCGACTAGCGGGGGATTGACTTCCTACAATGAGCAGTTCTTC
CASSPTSGGLTSYNEQFF
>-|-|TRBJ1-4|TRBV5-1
TGCGCCAGCAGCCTGGGACCGGGCAGGGAAAAACTGTTTTTT
CASSLGPGREKLFF
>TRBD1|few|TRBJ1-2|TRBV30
TGTGCCTGGATTCGGGGACAGGGGTTTTATGGCTACACCTTC
CAWIRGQGFYGYTF
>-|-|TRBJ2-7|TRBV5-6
TGTGCCAGCAGCTTAGGGCACTTCGAGCAGTACTTC
CASSLGHFEQYF
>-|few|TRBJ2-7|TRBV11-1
TGTGCCAGCAGCTTAAACACCTACGAGCAGTACTTC
CASSLNTYEQYF
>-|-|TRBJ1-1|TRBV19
TGTGCCAGTAGTATAGAGGAGGGGACTGAAGCTTTCTTT
CASSIEEGTEAFF
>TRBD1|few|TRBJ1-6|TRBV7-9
TGTGCCACTTCCGGGGACAGGGGTGGTTCACCCCTCCACTTT
CATSGDRGGSPLHF
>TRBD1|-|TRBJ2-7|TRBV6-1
TGTGCCAGCGCGAGGGACAGCCCCTACGAGCAGTACTTC
CASARDSPYEQYF